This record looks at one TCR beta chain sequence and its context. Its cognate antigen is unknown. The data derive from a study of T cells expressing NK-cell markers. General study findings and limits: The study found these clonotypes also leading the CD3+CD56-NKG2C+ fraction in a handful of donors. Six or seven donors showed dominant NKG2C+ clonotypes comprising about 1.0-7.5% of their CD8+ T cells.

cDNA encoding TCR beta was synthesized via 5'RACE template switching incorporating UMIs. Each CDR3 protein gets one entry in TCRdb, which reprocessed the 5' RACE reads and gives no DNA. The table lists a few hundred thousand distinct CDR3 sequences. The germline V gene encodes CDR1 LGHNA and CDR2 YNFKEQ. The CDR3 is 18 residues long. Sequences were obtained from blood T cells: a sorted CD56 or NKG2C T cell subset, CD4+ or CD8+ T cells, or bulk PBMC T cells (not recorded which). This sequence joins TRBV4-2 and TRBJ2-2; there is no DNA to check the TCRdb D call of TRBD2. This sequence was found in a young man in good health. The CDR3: CASSQGGLAGKNTGELFF.